A single sample is the source of the 12 T cell receptor beta chains below, sequenced in a study of blood T cell repertoires in COVID-19 (TCRdb year 2020). Receptor amplification or capture employed the immunoSEQ multiplex PCR assay. TCRdb carries this immuneACCESS record with in-frame sequences only. Its versions omit some clonotypes, under half of them owing to an unresolved V gene in the studies checked, with the rest unexplained. In all, the sample holds 350,000 or so clones, and 90% of those were seen once. 6.5% of the sample comes from the top ten. Sequenced sample: peripheral blood. Receptor source: a man younger than 30 with active or convalescent COVID-19.

CDR3 bases: TGTGCCAGCAGCCAAGATCTTTGGCAGGAGGTCGAAACAGATACGCAGTATTTT. Translation gives CASSQDLWQEVETDTQYF. The V call is TRBV4-2, the J call TRBJ2-3; a possible D gene is TRBD2 (5 bases). V shed 0 bases and J shed 3 bases, with 19 bases lying between them. The CDR3 totals 18 residues. CDR1 is LGHNA, CDR2 YNFKEQ, per germline.

The chain is built from TRBV10-3 and TRBJ2-1; 9 bases are shared with TRBD1. Unmatched junction bases numbered 8, after V lost 10 bases and J lost 4 bases. CDR1 and CDR2 from the germline V gene are ENHRY and SYGVKD. The CDR3 has 14 amino acids. The CDR3 coding sequence is TGTGCCAGCGCCGGGACAGGGTCATACAATGAGCAGTTCTTC. Its protein is CASAGTGSYNEQFF.

The rearrangement joins TRBV28 to TRBJ1-1; no clear D gene. With 3 bases removed from V and 6 bases from J, the gap between germline ends came to 14 bases. Germline V gives CDR1 MDHEN, CDR2 SYDVKM. The CDR3 consists of 14 residues. Here the CDR3 DNA reads TGTGCCAGCAGTTTCGGGGTACGCTTCTCTGAAGCTTTCTTT. It specifies CASSFGVRFSEAFF.

The CDR3 nucleotides are TGCAGCGTTGAGACGTCTAGCGGAGACACAGATACGCAGTATTTT. This codes for CSVETSSGDTDTQYF. The rearrangement uses TRBV29-1 and TRBJ2-3; 7 bases align to TRBD2. V dropped 3 bases and J dropped 2; count of bases not matched to a gene: 8. The germline V gene encodes CDR1 SQVTM and CDR2 ANQGSEA. CDR3 length: 15 residues.

Worth noting for this clone: A read error may produce the germline difference seen at one junction end. The rearrangement links TRBV27 to TRBJ2-6; 9 bases align to TRBD1. The germline CDR1 and CDR2 sequences are MNHEY and SMNVEV (reference sequence). This CDR3 has 18 residues. CDR3 sequence reads: CASSLYGTGHSGANVLTF. In DNA, the CDR3 is TGTGCCAGCAGTTTATACGGGACAGGGCACTCTGGGGCCAACGTGCTGACTTTC. Full variable domain (remainder filled in from reference TRBV27 and TRBJ2-6): EAQVTQNPRYLITVTGKKLTVTCSQNMNHEYMSWYRQDPGLGLRQIYYSMNVEVTDKGDVPEGYKVSRKEKRNFPLILESPSPNQTSLYFCASSLYGTGHSGANVLTFGAGSRLTVL.

The V gene is TRBV28, the J gene TRBJ1-2; D perhaps matches TRBD1 (6 bases). V was clipped by 5 bases and J by 1 base, with 11 bases between them. Germline V gene lookup returns CDR1 MDHEN and CDR2 SYDVKM. The CDR3 sequence is 14 residues long. CDR3 sequence (DNA): TGTGCCAGCAGTAAGGGGGGGGTTAACTATGGCTACACCTTC. Encoded protein: CASSKGGVNYGYTF.

The rearrangement uses TRBV15 and TRBJ2-1; 11 bases are a match to TRBD2. From germline, CDR1 is LNHNV and CDR2 YYDKDF (reference sequence). The V gene end was trimmed by 4 bases and the J gene end by 5 bases; junction bases not matched to a gene: 7. The CDR3 length is 16 residues. CDR3 sequence reads: CATSTHSSGGNNEQFF. The DNA for the CDR3 is TGTGCCACCAGCACCCATTCTAGCGGGGGGAACAATGAGCAGTTCTTC.

The rearrangement uses TRBV30 and TRBJ2-5, with a possible D match to TRBD1 (6 bases). Trimming left V 3 bases short and J 7 bases short, with 9 bases between. The germline V gene has CDR1 GTSNPN and CDR2 SVGIG (reference sequence). This CDR3 is 11 amino acids long. CDR3 nucleotide sequence: TGTGCCTGGAGAAAAGGGGGGACCCAGTACTTC. Translated, it gives CAWRKGGTQYF.

V usage is TRBV18 and J usage is TRBJ1-2, with TRBD1 matching 10 bases. Germline CDR1 is KGHSH and CDR2 is LQKENI. V lost 6 bases and J lost 5; bases outside the gene matches: 9. The CDR3 totals 15 residues. The CDR3 nucleotides are TGTGCCAGCTCCCAGACAGGGGGCGAAGGGTATGGCTACACCTTC. Translation gives CASSQTGGEGYGYTF.

This chain connects TRBV7-9 to TRBJ1-5; no clear D gene. V lost 1 base to trimming and J lost 6 bases, with 13 bases between them. This CDR3 has 15 residues. The germline CDR1 and CDR2 sequences are SEHNR and FQNEAQ (reference sequence). CDR3 region: CASSLGVREFQPQHF. The CDR3 DNA follows: TGTGCCAGCAGCTTAGGCGTCCGAGAATTTCAGCCCCAGCATTTT.

V and J are TRBV6-5 and TRBJ2-7, with TRBD1 matching 7 bases. This CDR3 has 14 amino acids. Losses at the gene ends were 5 bases for V and 6 bases for J; bases not matched to a gene: 10. The germline CDR1 and CDR2 sequences are MNHEY and SVGAGI. This chain's CDR3 is CASSQLTGWSEQYF. The CDR3 DNA is TGTGCCAGCAGTCAACTGACAGGGTGGAGCGAGCAGTACTTC.

This chain links TRBV11-1 with TRBJ2-1, with D tentatively TRBD2 (6 bases). Trimming shortened V by 5 bases and J by 0 bases, and 8 bases separated the two germline ends. The germline CDR1 and CDR2 sequences are SGHAT and FQDESV (reference sequence). The CDR3 spans 14 residues. Written as DNA, the CDR3 is TGTGCCAGCAGCGGGGGGAGCTCCTACAATGAGCAGTTCTTC. This encodes CASSGGSSYNEQFF.